This TCR beta chain was retrieved from a study of beta chain features in type 1 diabetes. Study at large: Sorted cells examined across all samples numbered roughly 100 million.

Overall study findings and caveats: Comparison showed that naive, central memory and Treg TCRB repertoires appeared more similar among patients than among healthy donors.

This clone was seen only a few times. Its antigen remains unidentified. Reverse transcribing all isolated RNA meant expressed TCRB transcripts were sequenced. Only in-frame clones appear in the TCRdb table, and some are missing; sequencing was by immunoSEQ multiplex PCR. In the table there are 300,000 or so clones, 6.5% to 10% of which are singletons. Purities over 98% were achieved in all sorted populations. The germline V and J ends were trimmed by 3 bases and 3 bases, with 15 bases remaining between them. The CDR3 is made up of 17 amino acids. Germline V gives CDR1 KGHSH, CDR2 LQKENI. The clonotype originates from a woman aged 18-30 years in good health. Sequencing was done on a sample of central memory CD4+ T cells from blood. The chain recombines TRBV18 with TRBJ2-6; D is perhaps TRBD1 or TRBD2 (5 bases each). In nucleotides, the CDR3 is TGTGCCAGCTCACCTCGCGTGGGGGTAAATGGGGCCAACGTCCTGACTTTC. Residues: CASSPRVGVNGANVLTF.